A single T cell receptor (beta chain) is shown here with its context. Original methodology: Estimates of nucleated cell counts were drawn from the amplification of reference gene primers. Generated by immunoSEQ multiplex PCR, the TCRdb table keeps only in-frame clones and is missing some. That table furnishes V, J and clone size, whereas the DNA furnished D and trimming. The sample contains some 290,000 clones, nearly 90% of which appear only once. During active infection, Seattle patients enrolled and were then monitored through disease. The sample comes from a study of blood T cell repertoires in COVID-19. Study overall: The United States, Italy and Spain provided the acute and convalescent COVID-19 samples. Sources were T cells, B-cell-depleted T cells, or PBMCs; the material itself was cDNA or gDNA.

This TCR was sampled from a woman in her 30s with COVID-19, enrolled during active disease. Input material: peripheral blood.

The CDR3 spells CARQGLSGNTIYF. The CDR3 DNA reads as TGTGCCAGACAGGGTCTCTCTGGAAACACCATATATTTT. The rearrangement links TRBV2 to TRBJ1-3; a weak D match, TRBD1 (6 bases). The CDR3 consists of 13 residues. The V end lost 9 bases, the J end lost 0 bases, and 9 bases lay between the germline ends. Germline CDR1 reads SNHLY; CDR2 reads FYNNEI.